The 24 T cell receptor beta chains in this list originate from one sample, sequenced in a study of early T cells in non-severe SARS-CoV-2 infection. TCRdb used MiXCR to reprocess the 5' RACE reads, holding one entry per CDR3 protein. The data contain approximately 110,000 distinct CDR3 sequences, more than 12% of them seen just once; the ten biggest clones take up just over 20%. The specimen was whole blood. These receptors originate from an adult who was a healthcare worker with PCR-confirmed SARS-CoV-2 infection or an uninfected control (not recorded which).

The rearrangement joins TRBV7-9 to TRBJ1-1, with D tentatively TRBD1 (5 bases). Germline V gives CDR1 SEHNR, CDR2 FQNEAQ (reference sequence). This CDR3 is built from 14 residues. Trimming shortened V by 4 bases and J by 7 bases, and 16 bases separated the two germline ends. CDR3 nucleotide sequence: TGTGCCAGCAGCTGGGGGTACGCGCAAAGTGAAGCTTTCTTT. Protein: CASSWGYAQSEAFF.

There are many counts of this clonotype. The gene calls are TRBV5-1 and TRBJ1-2, with D unresolved. CDR1 and CDR2 (germline): SGHRS, YFSETQ. V was trimmed by 0 bases and J by 5 bases, leaving 8 bases between them. There are 13 residues in the CDR3. The CDR3 sequence: CASSLEAPYGYTF. CDR3 coding DNA: TGCGCCAGCAGCTTGGAGGCGCCGTATGGCTACACCTTC.

This clonotype was recorded a few times. The genes are TRBV10-3 and TRBJ2-5; D may be TRBD1 or TRBD2 (5 bases each). Germline CDR1 ENHRY, CDR2 SYGVKD. V shed 7 bases and J shed 4 bases, with 13 bases lying between them. The CDR3 runs to 13 residues. Written as DNA, the CDR3 is TGTGCCATCACCCGGGACCCAGGAGAGACCCAGTACTTC. Protein: CAITRDPGETQYF.

The rearrangement links TRBV10-2 to TRBJ2-7; TRBD2 might be the D (5 bases). V dropped 6 bases and J dropped 3 bases, with 15 bases sitting between them. The CDR3 sequence is 14 residues long. CDR1 and CDR2 from the germline V gene are WSHSY and SAAADI. CDR3 in DNA: TGCGCCAGCAGCGCCGTGGCGGAGGACTACGAGCAGTACTTC. Protein product: CASSAVAEDYEQYF.

This clonotype was seen a handful of times. The chain links TRBV5-1 to TRBJ2-7; no clear D. The CDR3 sequence is 14 residues long. V was cut by 2 bases and J by 3 bases, with 12 bases left in between. Germline V gene data show CDR1 as SGHRS and CDR2 as YFSETQ. CDR3 protein: CASSLPEPYYEQYF. CDR3 bases: TGCGCCAGCAGCTTACCGGAACCGTACTACGAGCAGTACTTC.

This clonotype was found a few times. This chain connects TRBV30 to TRBJ1-5, with D perhaps TRBD1 (6 bases). Germline V lookup: CDR1 GTSNPN, CDR2 SVGIG (reference sequence). This CDR3 comprises 14 residues. The V and J ends lost 3 bases and 3 bases respectively, with 12 bases between them. DNA for the CDR3: TGTGCCTGGAGCGCAGGGGACCCCAATCAGCCCCAGCATTTT. Translated, it gives CAWSAGDPNQPQHF.

This chain connects TRBV4-1 to TRBJ2-3; TRBD2 is a possible D gene (5 bases). Germline lookup yields CDR1 MGHRA and CDR2 YSYEKL. The CDR3 has 14 residues. The V gene lost 4 bases and the J gene lost 6 bases, with 14 bases spanning the gap. CDR3 amino acids: CASSPATGLDTQYF. CDR3 in DNA: TGCGCCAGCAGCCCGGCCACGGGATTGGATACGCAGTATTTT.

This clonotype was detected many times. CDR3 coding DNA: TGCAGTGCTTCTAGGCGACACGAGCAGTACTTC. This translates into CSASRRHEQYF. V is TRBV20-1 and J is TRBJ2-7, with D uncertain. Germline V gives CDR1 DFQATT, CDR2 SNEGSKA (reference sequence). This CDR3 is 11 amino acids long. Trimming took off 5 bases at V and 5 bases at J, with 10 bases between the two ends.

This clonotype was counted only a few times. The chain employs TRBV7-9 and TRBJ2-7; D gene unclear. The CDR3 has 15 amino acids. Trimming removed 5 bases from V and 0 bases from J, with 14 bases in between. Looked up from germline, CDR1 is SEHNR and CDR2 is FQNEAQ (reference sequence). Here the CDR3 DNA reads TGTGCCAGCAGCCTGGCTCGGGTAGGCTCCTACGAGCAGTACTTC. Its translation: CASSLARVGSYEQYF. Using reference TRBV7-9 and TRBJ2-7 for the parts outside the CDR3, the full variable domain is DTGVSQNPRHKITKRGQNVTFRCDPISEHNRLYWYRQTLGQGPEFLTYFQNEAQLEKSRLLSDRFSAERPKGSFSTLEIQRTEQGDSAMYLCASSLARVGSYEQYFGPGTRLTVT.

The chain has TRBV7-2 and TRBJ1-2; D is undetermined. Germline-derived CDR1 and CDR2 are SGHTA and FQGNSA. The ends were cut back, 4 bases at V and 7 bases at J, with 13 bases in the middle. The CDR3 sequence is 13 residues long. CDR3 nucleotides: TGTGCCAGCAGCTATGGGTTTTTTGCTGGCTACACCTTC. Encoded protein: CASSYGFFAGYTF. Based on the CDR3 plus reference TRBV7-2 and TRBJ1-2, the full variable domain is GAGVSQSPSNKVTEKGKDVELRCDPISGHTALYWYRQSLGQGLEFLIYFQGNSAPDKSGLPSDRFSAERTGGSVSTLTIQRTQQEDSAVYLCASSYGFFAGYTFGSGTRLTVV.

The chain combines TRBV29-1 with TRBJ2-1; either TRBD1 or TRBD2 may supply D (5 bases each). The germline V gene has CDR1 SQVTM and CDR2 ANQGSEA. CDR3 length: 15 residues. V was shortened by 6 bases and J by 0 bases, with 15 bases between the two germline ends. The CDR3 here is CSVGTTLSSYNEQFF. The CDR3 DNA follows: TGCAGCGTAGGGACGACCCTTAGCTCCTACAATGAGCAGTTCTTC.

This clonotype was observed a handful of times. The V gene is TRBV20-1, the J gene TRBJ1-2; TRBD1 matches 8 bases. This CDR3 comprises 16 residues. The V and J ends lost 3 bases and 8 bases, in that order; junction bases with no gene match: 17. Germline values: CDR1 DFQATT, CDR2 SNEGSKA (reference sequence). The CDR3 sequence is CSARKVLTGAPSGYTF. The DNA of the CDR3 is TGCAGTGCTAGGAAAGTCTTGACAGGGGCCCCCTCCGGCTACACCTTC.

This clonotype showed up many times. Written as DNA, the CDR3 is TGTGCCAGCAGTGAAAGCGCCGGGACTAGCGGGGCAGATACGCAGTATTTT. Its translation is CASSESAGTSGADTQYF. The gene calls are TRBV6-1 and TRBJ2-3; TRBD2 aligns across 13 bases. Unmatched junction bases numbered 6, after V lost 2 bases and J lost 4 bases. Germline CDR1 and CDR2: MNHNS and SASEGT. This CDR3 spans 17 amino acids.

The chain recombines TRBV18 with TRBJ1-1; D gene uncertain. The V gene's germline CDR1 is KGHSH and CDR2 LQKENI. The V end lost 5 bases, the J end lost 5 bases, and 9 bases lay between the germline ends. The CDR3 is made up of 12 amino acids. CDR3 amino acids: CASSSTETEAFF. DNA for the CDR3: TGTGCCAGCTCATCGACGGAGACTGAAGCTTTCTTT.

The V gene is TRBV7-9, the J gene TRBJ1-1; D unresolved. Germline V gene lookup returns CDR1 SEHNR and CDR2 FQNEAQ (reference sequence). The CDR3 loop spans 14 amino acids. Trimming removed 5 bases from V and 4 bases from J, with 14 bases in between. CDR3: CASSPLGRITEAFF. The DNA of the CDR3 is TGTGCCAGCAGCCCCCTCGGCCGTATCACTGAAGCTTTCTTT.

The chain has TRBV5-1 and TRBJ2-2, with D possibly being TRBD1 or TRBD2 (5 bases each). This CDR3 is 16 amino acids long. Trimming shortened V by 3 bases and J by 5 bases, and 17 bases separated the two germline ends. CDR1 and CDR2 from the germline V gene are SGHRS and YFSETQ. This CDR3 is CASSSSGTVSTGELFF. CDR3 DNA sequence: TGCGCCAGCAGCTCATCCGGGACGGTCTCAACCGGGGAGCTGTTTTTT.

This clonotype has more than one count but fewer than ten. V usage is TRBV2 and J usage is TRBJ2-7; a possible D gene is TRBD1 (5 bases). In germline, CDR1 is SNHLY, CDR2 FYNNEI. The CDR3 is 13 residues long. V was cut by 6 bases and J by 2 bases, with 11 bases left in between. The CDR3 coding sequence is TGTGCCAGCAGCCTCGAACAGGCCTACGAGCAGTACTTC. Protein: CASSLEQAYEQYF.

V is TRBV5-4 and J is TRBJ2-5; D unresolved. V was trimmed by 2 bases and J by 0 bases, leaving 2 bases between them. The CDR3 sequence is 12 residues long. From germline, CDR1 is SGHNT and CDR2 YYREEE (reference sequence). Here the CDR3 reads CASSFYQETQYF. DNA for the CDR3: TGTGCCAGCAGCTTTTACCAAGAGACCCAGTACTTC.

In this sample, this clonotype turned up a few times. The V and J genes are TRBV10-3 and TRBJ2-4; 7 nucleotides match TRBD1. There are 14 residues in the CDR3. Germline CDR1 and CDR2: ENHRY and SYGVKD. V was clipped by 6 bases and J by 4 bases; unmatched bases: 6. In nucleotides, the CDR3 is TGTGCCATCAGCCAGCCGGGACAGAAAAACATTCAGTACTTC. Translating it yields CAISQPGQKNIQYF.

This chain uses TRBV6-5 with TRBJ2-6; D is possibly TRBD2 (5 bases). The CDR3 length is 17 residues. V lost 7 bases and J 4 bases, leaving 20 bases between the germline ends. The V gene's germline CDR1 is MNHEY and CDR2 SVGAGI. The chain's CDR3 is CASTPGMARRGANVLTF. The CDR3 DNA is TGTGCCAGCACCCCCGGGATGGCTAGGAGAGGGGCCAACGTCCTGACTTTC.

This clonotype was observed a few times. The V and J genes are TRBV6-5 and TRBJ2-7; a weak D match, TRBD1 (6 bases). Germline V CDR1 and CDR2: MNHEY, SVGAGI. V gave up 2 bases and J gave up 3 bases, with 8 bases separating them. The CDR3 loop spans 13 amino acids. CDR3 coding DNA: TGTGCCAGCAGTTACATGGACAGCTACGAGCAGTACTTC. Protein product: CASSYMDSYEQYF.

This clonotype was found a few times. V is TRBV7-9 and J is TRBJ2-7; TRBD2 aligns across 14 bases. The CDR3 totals 18 residues. CDR1 is SEHNR, CDR2 FQNEAQ, per germline (reference sequence). Trimming cost V 4 bases and J 0 bases; bases outside gene matches: 8. The CDR3 loop reads CASSSGLAGGQSSYEQYF. The CDR3 DNA sequence: TGTGCCAGCAGCTCCGGACTAGCGGGGGGCCAAAGCTCCTACGAGCAGTACTTC.

In regard to this clonotype: This could be a read error, since a much larger clone is one nucleotide away. The chain combines TRBV29-1 with TRBJ2-7, with 8 bases fitting TRBD1. CDR3 length equals 12 residues. Germline CDR1 and CDR2: SQVTM and ANQGSEA. V trimming: 2 bases; J trimming: 9 bases; junction bases outside the gene matches: 6. The CDR3 region is CSVELGQAVQYF. In DNA, the CDR3 is TGCAGCGTTGAATTGGGACAGGCGGTGCAGTACTTC.

In this sample, this clonotype turned up a few times. The chain joins TRBV12-3 or TRBV12-4 to TRBJ1-2; D might be TRBD1 (5 bases). V gave up 10 bases and J gave up 1 base, with 13 bases separating them. The CDR3 is made up of 13 amino acids. CDR3 sequence (DNA): TGTGCCATTCGGGGCAACGATAACTATGGCTACACCTTC. This translates into CAIRGNDNYGYTF.